Below, 8 T cell receptor beta chains from the same sample are listed, as sequenced in a study of T cell changes during pregnancy in multiple sclerosis. Generated by immunoSEQ multiplex PCR, the TCRdb table keeps only in-frame clones and is missing some. The sample has about 60,000 clones, 91% seen once. Here the sequenced sample was CD4+ T cells from peripheral blood mononuclear cells, taken in the first trimester of pregnancy. The source is a female donor with multiple sclerosis, enrolled in a pregnancy study.

As for this clone: Other nucleotide sequences from this sample produce the same CDR3. This chain connects TRBV5-1 to TRBJ1-1; D is perhaps TRBD1 (5 bases). Germline V gives CDR1 SGHRS, CDR2 YFSETQ. The CDR3 has 16 amino acids. Trimming pared 0 bases from V and 4 bases from J, leaving 16 bases between. CDR3 protein: CASSLESTRVGTEAFF. The CDR3 nucleotides are TGCGCCAGCAGCTTGGAATCAACCAGGGTGGGCACTGAAGCTTTCTTT.

The chain couples TRBV5-1 to TRBJ1-1, with D tentatively TRBD1 (5 bases). CDR1 is SGHRS and CDR2 is YFSETQ in the germline V gene. Trimming left V 2 bases short and J 1 base short, with 9 bases between. CDR3 length equals 14 residues. CDR3: CASSLRGGNTEAFF. CDR3 DNA sequence: TGCGCCAGCAGCTTAAGGGGAGGGAACACTGAAGCTTTCTTT.

This chain uses TRBV7-2 with TRBJ2-3; unclear D gene. Trimming pared 5 bases from V and 6 bases from J, leaving 6 bases between. The CDR3 extends over 11 amino acids. Germline lookup yields CDR1 SGHTA and CDR2 FQGNSA. This CDR3 reads CASSLRDTQYF. The CDR3 DNA sequence: TGTGCCAGCAGCCTCCGGGATACGCAGTATTTT.

This clone was detected only once. The gene calls are TRBV14 and TRBJ1-2; D is undetermined. Trimming removed 4 bases from V and 2 bases from J, with 17 bases in between. The CDR3 sequence is 16 residues long. Germline V CDR1 and CDR2: SGHDN, FVKESK. The CDR3 region is CASSRATGVKNYGYTF. Written as DNA, the CDR3 is TGTGCCAGCAGCCGCGCGACGGGAGTTAAGAACTATGGCTACACCTTC.

This rearrangement joins TRBV7-2 to TRBJ1-1; D gene uncertain. This CDR3 contains 15 residues. V was cut by 3 bases and J by 1 base, with 12 bases left in between. CDR1 SGHTA and CDR2 FQGNSA come from the germline V gene. CDR3: CASSLQGRGNTEAFF. The CDR3 DNA sequence: TGTGCCAGCAGCTTGCAAGGACGGGGGAACACTGAAGCTTTCTTT.

V is TRBV7-2 and J is TRBJ2-5; D not resolved. The CDR3 has 13 amino acids. V was clipped by 6 bases and J by 3 bases, with 11 bases between them. Germline V gives CDR1 SGHTA, CDR2 FQGNSA. The CDR3 reads CASRLTVEETQYF. The CDR3 nucleotides are TGTGCCAGCAGGCTTACCGTAGAAGAGACCCAGTACTTC. The full variable domain, with the rest looked up from reference TRBV7-2 and TRBJ2-5, is GAGVSQSPSNKVTEKGKDVELRCDPISGHTALYWYRQSLGQGLEFLIYFQGNSAPDKSGLPSDRFSAERTGGSVSTLTIQRTQQEDSAVYLCASRLTVEETQYFGPGTRLLVL.

CDR3 amino acids: CASSLGAGGSWEQYF. Here the CDR3 DNA reads TGCGCCAGCAGCTTGGGTGCCGGGGGTTCTTGGGAGCAGTACTTC. This chain uses TRBV5-1 with TRBJ2-7; D may be TRBD2 (6 bases). V dropped 0 bases and J dropped 7 bases, with 17 bases sitting between them. Germline V CDR1 and CDR2: SGHRS, YFSETQ. This CDR3 has 15 amino acids.

The rearrangement uses TRBV5-6 and TRBJ2-2; no reliable D call. The germline CDR1 and CDR2 sequences are SGHDT and YYEEEE. V lost 0 bases and J 6 bases, leaving 6 bases between the germline ends. There are 13 residues in the CDR3. The CDR3 nucleotides read TGTGCCAGCAGCTTGGCAGGCCCCGGGGAGCTGTTTTTT. It specifies CASSLAGPGELFF. Filled out from reference TRBV5-6 and TRBJ2-2, the complete variable domain reads DAGVTQSPTHLIKTRGQQVTLRCSPKSGHDTVSWYQQALGQGPQFIFQYYEEEERQRGNFPDRFSGHQFPNYSSELNVNALLLGDSALYLCASSLAGPGELFFGEGSRLTVL.